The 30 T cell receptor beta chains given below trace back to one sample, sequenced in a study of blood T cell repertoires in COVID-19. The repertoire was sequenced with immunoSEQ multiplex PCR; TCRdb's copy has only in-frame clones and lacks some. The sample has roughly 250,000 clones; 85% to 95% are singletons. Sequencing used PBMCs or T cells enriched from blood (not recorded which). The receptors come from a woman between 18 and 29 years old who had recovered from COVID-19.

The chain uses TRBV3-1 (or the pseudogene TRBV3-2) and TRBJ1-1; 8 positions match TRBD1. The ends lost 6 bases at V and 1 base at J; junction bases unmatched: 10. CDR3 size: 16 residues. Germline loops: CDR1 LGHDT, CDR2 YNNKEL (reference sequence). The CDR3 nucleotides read TGTGCCAGCAGACCGGGATCCGGGACAGGGAACACTGAAGCTTTCTTT. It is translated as CASRPGSGTGNTEAFF.

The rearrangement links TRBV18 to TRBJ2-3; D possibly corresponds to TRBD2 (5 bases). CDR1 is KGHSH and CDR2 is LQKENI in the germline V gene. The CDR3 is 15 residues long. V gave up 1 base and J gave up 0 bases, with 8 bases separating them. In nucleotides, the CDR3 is TGTGCCAGCTCACCACTAGCGCAGAGCACAGATACGCAGTATTTT. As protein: CASSPLAQSTDTQYF.

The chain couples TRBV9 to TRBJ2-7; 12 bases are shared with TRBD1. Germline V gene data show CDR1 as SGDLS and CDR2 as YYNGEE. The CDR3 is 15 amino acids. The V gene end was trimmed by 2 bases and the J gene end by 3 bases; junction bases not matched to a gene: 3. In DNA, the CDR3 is TGTGCCAGCAGCGTGGGACAGGGGGCTTTCTACGAGCAGTACTTC. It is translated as CASSVGQGAFYEQYF.

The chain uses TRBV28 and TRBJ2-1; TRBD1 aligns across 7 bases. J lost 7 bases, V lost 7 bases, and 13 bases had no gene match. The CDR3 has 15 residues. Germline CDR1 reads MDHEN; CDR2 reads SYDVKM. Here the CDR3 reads CASTEQGQLINEQFF. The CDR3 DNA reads TGTGCCAGCACCGAACAGGGACAGCTAATTAATGAGCAGTTCTTC.

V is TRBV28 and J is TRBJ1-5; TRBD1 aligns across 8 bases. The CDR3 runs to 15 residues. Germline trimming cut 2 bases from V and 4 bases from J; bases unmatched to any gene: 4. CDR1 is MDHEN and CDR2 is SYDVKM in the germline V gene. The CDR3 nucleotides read TGTGCCAGCAGTTTAGGCCGGACAGGGAATCAGCCCCAGCATTTT. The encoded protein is CASSLGRTGNQPQHF.

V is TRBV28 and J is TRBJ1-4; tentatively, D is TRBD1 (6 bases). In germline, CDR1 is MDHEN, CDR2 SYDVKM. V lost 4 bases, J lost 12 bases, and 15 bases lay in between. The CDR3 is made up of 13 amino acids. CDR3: CASSSLPDRELFF. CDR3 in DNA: TGTGCCAGCAGTTCCCTCCCGGACAGAGAACTGTTTTTT.

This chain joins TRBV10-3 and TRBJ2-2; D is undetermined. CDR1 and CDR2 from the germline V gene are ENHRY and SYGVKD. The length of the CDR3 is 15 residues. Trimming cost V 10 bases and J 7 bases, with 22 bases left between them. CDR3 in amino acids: CATRTIFRESGELFF. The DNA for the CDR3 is TGTGCCACCCGAACTATCTTTCGCGAGAGCGGGGAGCTGTTTTTT.

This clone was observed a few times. The CDR3 sequence: CASSQGMRGTGGNEQFF. The CDR3 DNA follows: TGCGCCAGCAGCCAAGGTATGCGGGGCACGGGGGGAAATGAGCAGTTCTTC. The gene calls are TRBV4-1 and TRBJ2-1; TRBD2 agrees at 7 bases. V shed 1 base and J 7 bases; nucleotides not matched to a gene: 13. Germline assignment: CDR1 MGHRA and CDR2 YSYEKL. The CDR3 runs to 17 residues.

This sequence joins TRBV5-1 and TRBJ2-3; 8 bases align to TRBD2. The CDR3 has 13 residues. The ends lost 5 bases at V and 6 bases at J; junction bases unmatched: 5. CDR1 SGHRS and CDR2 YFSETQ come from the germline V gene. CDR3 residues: CASSRTSLDTQYF. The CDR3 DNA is TGCGCCAGCAGTCGGACTAGCTTGGATACGCAGTATTTT.

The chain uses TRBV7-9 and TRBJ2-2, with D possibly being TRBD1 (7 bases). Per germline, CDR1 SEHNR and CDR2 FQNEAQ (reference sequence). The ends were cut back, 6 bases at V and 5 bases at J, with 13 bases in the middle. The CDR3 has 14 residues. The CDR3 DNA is TGTGCCAGCAGGATCCCAGGGGGGACCGGGGAGCTGTTTTTT. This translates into CASRIPGGTGELFF.

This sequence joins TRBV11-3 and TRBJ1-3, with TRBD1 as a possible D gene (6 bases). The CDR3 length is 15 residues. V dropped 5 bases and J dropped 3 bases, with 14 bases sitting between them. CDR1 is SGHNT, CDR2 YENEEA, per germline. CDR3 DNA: TGTGCCAGCAGCCTAAGATCGGACAGTGGAAACACCATATATTTT. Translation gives CASSLRSDSGNTIYF.

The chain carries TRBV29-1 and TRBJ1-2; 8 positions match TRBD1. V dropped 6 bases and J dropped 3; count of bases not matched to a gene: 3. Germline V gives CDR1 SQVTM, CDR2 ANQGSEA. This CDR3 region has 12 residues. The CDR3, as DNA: TGCAGCGTAGGGACAGGCGACTATGGCTACACCTTC. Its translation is CSVGTGDYGYTF.

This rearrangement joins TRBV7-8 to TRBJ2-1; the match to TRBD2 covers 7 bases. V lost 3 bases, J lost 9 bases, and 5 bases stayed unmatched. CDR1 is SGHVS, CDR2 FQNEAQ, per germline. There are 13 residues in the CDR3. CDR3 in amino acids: CASSFFGEGEQFF. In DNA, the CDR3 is TGTGCCAGCAGCTTCTTTGGGGAGGGTGAGCAGTTCTTC.

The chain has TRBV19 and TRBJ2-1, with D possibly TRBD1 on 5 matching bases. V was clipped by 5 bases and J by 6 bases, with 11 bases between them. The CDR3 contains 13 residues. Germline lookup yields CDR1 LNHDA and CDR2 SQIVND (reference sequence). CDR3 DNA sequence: TGTGCCAGTAGTTACCAGGGTGGCAATGAGCAGTTCTTC. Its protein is CASSYQGGNEQFF.

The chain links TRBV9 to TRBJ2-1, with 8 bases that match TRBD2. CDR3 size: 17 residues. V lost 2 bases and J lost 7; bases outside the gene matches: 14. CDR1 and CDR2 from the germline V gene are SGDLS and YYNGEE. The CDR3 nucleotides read TGTGCCAGCAGCGTTGTTATCGGGAGGGCCGGGCGGAATGAGCAGTTCTTC. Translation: CASSVVIGRAGRNEQFF.

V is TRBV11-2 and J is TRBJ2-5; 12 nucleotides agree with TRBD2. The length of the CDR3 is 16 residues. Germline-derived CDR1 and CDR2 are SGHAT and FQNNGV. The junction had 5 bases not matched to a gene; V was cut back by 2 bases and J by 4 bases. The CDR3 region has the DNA TGTGCCAGCAGCTTAAGTCGGACTAGCGGGATAGAGACCCAGTACTTC. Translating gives CASSLSRTSGIETQYF.

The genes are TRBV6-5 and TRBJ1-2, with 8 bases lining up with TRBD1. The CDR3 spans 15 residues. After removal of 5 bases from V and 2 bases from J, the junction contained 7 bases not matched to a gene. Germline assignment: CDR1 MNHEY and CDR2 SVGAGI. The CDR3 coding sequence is TGTGCCAGCAGTCCCTATACAGGGGGAAACTATGGCTACACCTTC. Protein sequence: CASSPYTGGNYGYTF.

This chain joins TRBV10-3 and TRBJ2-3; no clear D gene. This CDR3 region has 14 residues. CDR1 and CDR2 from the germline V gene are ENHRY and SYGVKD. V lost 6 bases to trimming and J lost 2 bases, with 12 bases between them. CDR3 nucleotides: TGTGCCATCAGACCGACGGGTCACACAGATACGCAGTATTTT. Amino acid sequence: CAIRPTGHTDTQYF.

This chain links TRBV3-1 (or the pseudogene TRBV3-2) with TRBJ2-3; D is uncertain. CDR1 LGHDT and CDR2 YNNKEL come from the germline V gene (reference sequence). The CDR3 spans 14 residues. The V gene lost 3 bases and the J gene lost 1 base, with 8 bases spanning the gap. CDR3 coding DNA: TGTGCCAGCAGCCAGTCAGGTGGCACAGATACGCAGTATTTT. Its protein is CASSQSGGTDTQYF.

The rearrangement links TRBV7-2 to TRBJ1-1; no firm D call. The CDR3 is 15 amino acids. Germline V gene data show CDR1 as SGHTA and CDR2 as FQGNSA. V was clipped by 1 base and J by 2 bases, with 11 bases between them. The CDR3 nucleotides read TGTGCCAGCAGCTTAGTCTCCGGAGCCAACACTGAAGCTTTCTTT. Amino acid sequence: CASSLVSGANTEAFF.

The CDR3 nucleotides are TGTGCCAGCAGCTTAGGTCGGAGTAACAATCAGCCCCAGCATTTT. Amino acid sequence: CASSLGRSNNQPQHF. The gene calls are TRBV7-6 and TRBJ1-5; no clear D gene. The CDR3 has 15 residues. Trimming pared 1 base from V and 3 bases from J, leaving 10 bases between. CDR1 is SGHVS, CDR2 FNYEAQ, per germline.

The CDR3 loop reads CASSPDRGATEAFF. As DNA, the CDR3 is TGTGCCAGCAGCCCGGACAGGGGGGCCACTGAAGCTTTCTTT. V is TRBV7-2 and J is TRBJ1-1; 10 nucleotides line up with TRBD1. V trimming: 5 bases; J trimming: 4 bases; junction bases outside the gene matches: 4. CDR1 and CDR2 from the germline V gene are SGHTA and FQGNSA. The CDR3 spans 14 residues.

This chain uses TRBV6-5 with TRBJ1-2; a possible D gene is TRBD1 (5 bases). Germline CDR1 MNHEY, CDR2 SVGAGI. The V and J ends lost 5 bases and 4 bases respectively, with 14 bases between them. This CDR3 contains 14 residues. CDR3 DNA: TGTGCCAGCAGTAAGACTCGACAGCTCTATGGCTACACCTTC. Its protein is CASSKTRQLYGYTF.

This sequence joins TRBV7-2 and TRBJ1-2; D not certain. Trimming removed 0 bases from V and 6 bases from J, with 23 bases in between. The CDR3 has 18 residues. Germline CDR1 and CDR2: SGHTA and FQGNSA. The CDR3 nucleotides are TGTGCCAGCAGCTTAGCGCGGGCAGGTTTGGGTTTTTCGCATGGCTACACCTTC. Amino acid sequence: CASSLARAGLGFSHGYTF.

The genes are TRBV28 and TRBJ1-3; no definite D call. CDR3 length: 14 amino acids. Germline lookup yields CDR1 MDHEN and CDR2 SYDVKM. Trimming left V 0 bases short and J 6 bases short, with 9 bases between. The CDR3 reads CASSLWVSSNTIYF. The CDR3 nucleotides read TGTGCCAGCAGTTTATGGGTCAGTTCAAACACCATATATTTT.

The CDR3 reads CASSDPRTNTGELFF. The CDR3 DNA sequence: TGTGCCAGCAGCGACCCTAGAACGAACACCGGGGAGCTGTTTTTT. The chain combines TRBV2 with TRBJ2-2, with D uncertain. The CDR3 is 15 amino acids. The V end lost 6 bases, the J end lost 0 bases, and 11 bases lay between the germline ends. Germline CDR1 is SNHLY and CDR2 is FYNNEI.

The CDR3 reads CASSLASGGNTIYF. The CDR3 DNA reads TGTGCCAGCAGCTTGGCCTCGGGTGGAAACACCATATATTTT. This chain joins TRBV5-6 and TRBJ1-3; no definite D call. This CDR3 comprises 14 residues. The germline V gene encodes CDR1 SGHDT and CDR2 YYEEEE. Trimming cost V 0 bases and J 3 bases, with 7 bases left between them.

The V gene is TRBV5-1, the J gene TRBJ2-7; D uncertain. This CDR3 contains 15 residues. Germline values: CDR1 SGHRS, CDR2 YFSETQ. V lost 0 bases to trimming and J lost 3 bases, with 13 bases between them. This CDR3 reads CASSLAALTNYEQYF. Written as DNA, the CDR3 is TGCGCCAGCAGCTTGGCTGCACTAACGAACTACGAGCAGTACTTC. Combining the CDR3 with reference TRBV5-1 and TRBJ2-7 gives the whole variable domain KAGVTQTPRYLIKTRGQQVTLSCSPISGHRSVSWYQQTPGQGLQFLFEYFSETQRNKGNFPGRFSGRQFSNSRSEMNVSTLELGDSALYLCASSLAALTNYEQYFGPGTRLTVT.

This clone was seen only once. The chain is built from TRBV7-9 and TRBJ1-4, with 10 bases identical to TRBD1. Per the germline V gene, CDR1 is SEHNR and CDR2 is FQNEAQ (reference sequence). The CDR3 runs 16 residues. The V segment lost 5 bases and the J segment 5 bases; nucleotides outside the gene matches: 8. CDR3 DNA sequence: TGTGCCAGCAGCCCCAGAGGACAGGGGGAAAATGAAAAACTGTTTTTT. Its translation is CASSPRGQGENEKLFF.

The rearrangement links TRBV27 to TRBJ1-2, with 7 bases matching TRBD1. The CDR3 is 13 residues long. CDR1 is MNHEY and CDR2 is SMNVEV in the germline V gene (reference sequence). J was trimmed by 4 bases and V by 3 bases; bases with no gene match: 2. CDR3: CASSLDRTYGYTF. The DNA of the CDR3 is TGTGCCAGCAGTTTGGACAGGACCTATGGCTACACCTTC.